This TCR beta chain originates from a study of graft-versus-host responses after intestinal transplantation. Study-level information: All recipients were given anti-thymocyte globulin induction, and tacrolimus and steroids were then administered for about three years.

TCRdb's table, derived via immunoSEQ multiplex PCR, lists solely in-frame clones and lacks some. The profile shows around 16,000 clones, roughly 84% of them singletons. The V and J ends lost 1 base and 5 bases, in that order; junction bases with no gene match: 2. This CDR3 spans 16 amino acids. CDR1 and CDR2 (germline): LGHNA, YNFKEQ. The study, taken as a whole, reports: Patients who carried graft-donor T cell macrochimerism also had high graft-versus-host to host-versus-graft clonal ratios in their allografts. GvH clones turned up in recipient marrow; some had shown up first in ileum or blood. Maximum circulating GvH clone levels tracked with early post-transplant HvG decreases.

Once graft tissue had been processed, intraepithelial and lamina propria lymphocytes were released. Concerning this clone itself: What it binds is unknown.

The sample here was ileum tissue, taken just under 600 days after intestinal transplantation. This chain links TRBV4-2 with TRBJ2-3, with 14 bases fitting TRBD2. The receptor's source is a human patient who received an intestinal transplant, so some T cells may come from the graft donor. The CDR3 DNA reads as TGTGCCAGCAGCCAAGGACTAGCGGGGGGGCAAGATACGCAGTATTTT. Translation gives CASSQGLAGGQDTQYF.